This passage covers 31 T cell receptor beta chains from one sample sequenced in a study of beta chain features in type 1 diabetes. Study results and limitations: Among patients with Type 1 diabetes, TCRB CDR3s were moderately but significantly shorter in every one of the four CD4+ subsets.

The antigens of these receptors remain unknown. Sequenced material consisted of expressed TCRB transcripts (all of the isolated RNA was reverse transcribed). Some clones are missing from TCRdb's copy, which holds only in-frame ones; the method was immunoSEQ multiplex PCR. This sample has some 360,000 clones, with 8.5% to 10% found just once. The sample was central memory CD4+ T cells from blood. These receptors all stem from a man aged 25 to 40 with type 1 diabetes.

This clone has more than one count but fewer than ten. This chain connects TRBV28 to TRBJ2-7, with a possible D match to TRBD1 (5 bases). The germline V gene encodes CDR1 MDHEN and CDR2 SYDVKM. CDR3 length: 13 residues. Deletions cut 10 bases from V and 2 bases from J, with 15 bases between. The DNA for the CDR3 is TGTGCCACAGAGACAGTCGCTACCTACGAGCAGTACTTC. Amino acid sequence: CATETVATYEQYF.

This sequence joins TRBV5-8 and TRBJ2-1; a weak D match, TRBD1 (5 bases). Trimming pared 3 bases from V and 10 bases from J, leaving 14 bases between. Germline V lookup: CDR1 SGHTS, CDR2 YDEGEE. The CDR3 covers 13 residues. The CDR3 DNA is TGTGCCAGCAGCTCCAGGGTTTTTCGCGAGCAGTTCTTC. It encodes CASSSRVFREQFF. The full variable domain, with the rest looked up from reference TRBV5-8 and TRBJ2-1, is EAGVTQSPTHLIKTRGQQATLRCSPISGHTSVYWYQQALGLGLQFLLWYDEGEERNRGNFPPRFSGRQFPNYSSELNVNALELEDSALYLCASSSRVFREQFFGPGTRLTVL.

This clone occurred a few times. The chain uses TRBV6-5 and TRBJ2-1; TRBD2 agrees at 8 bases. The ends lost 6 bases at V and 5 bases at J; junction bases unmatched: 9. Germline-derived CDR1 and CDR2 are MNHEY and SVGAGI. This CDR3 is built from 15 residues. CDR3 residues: CASRPAREGNNEQFF. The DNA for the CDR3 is TGTGCCAGCAGGCCCGCACGGGAGGGCAACAATGAGCAGTTCTTC.

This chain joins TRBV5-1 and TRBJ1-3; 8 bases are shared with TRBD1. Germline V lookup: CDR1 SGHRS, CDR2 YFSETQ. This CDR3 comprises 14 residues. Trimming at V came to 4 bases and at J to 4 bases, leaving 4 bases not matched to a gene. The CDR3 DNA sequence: TGCGCCAGCAGCCCGGACAGGGAAGGAAACACCATATATTTT. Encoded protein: CASSPDREGNTIYF.

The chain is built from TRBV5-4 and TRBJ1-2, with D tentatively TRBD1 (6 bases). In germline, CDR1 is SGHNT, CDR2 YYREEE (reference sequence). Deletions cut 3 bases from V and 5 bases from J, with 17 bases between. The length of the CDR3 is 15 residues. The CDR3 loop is CASSSSDRNLYGYTF. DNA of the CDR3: TGTGCCAGCAGCTCCTCGGACAGAAACCTTTATGGCTACACCTTC.

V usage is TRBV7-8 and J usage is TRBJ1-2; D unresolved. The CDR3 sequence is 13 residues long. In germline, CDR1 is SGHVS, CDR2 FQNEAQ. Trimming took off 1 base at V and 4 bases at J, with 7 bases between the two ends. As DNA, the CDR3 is TGTGCCAGCAGCTTAGACCCGCTCTATGGCTACACCTTC. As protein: CASSLDPLYGYTF.

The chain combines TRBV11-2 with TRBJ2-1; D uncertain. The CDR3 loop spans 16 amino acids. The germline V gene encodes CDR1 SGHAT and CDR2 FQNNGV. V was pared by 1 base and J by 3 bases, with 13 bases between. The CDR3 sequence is CASSLGSGTYYNEQFF. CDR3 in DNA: TGTGCCAGCAGCTTAGGGTCTGGAACGTACTACAATGAGCAGTTCTTC.

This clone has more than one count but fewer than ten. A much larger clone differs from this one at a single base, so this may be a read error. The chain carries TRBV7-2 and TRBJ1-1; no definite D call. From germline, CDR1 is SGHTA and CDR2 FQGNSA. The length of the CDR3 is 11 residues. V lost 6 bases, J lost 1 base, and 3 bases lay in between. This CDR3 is CASRRNTEAFF. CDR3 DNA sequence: TGTGCCAGCAGACGGAACACTGAAGCTTTCTTT.

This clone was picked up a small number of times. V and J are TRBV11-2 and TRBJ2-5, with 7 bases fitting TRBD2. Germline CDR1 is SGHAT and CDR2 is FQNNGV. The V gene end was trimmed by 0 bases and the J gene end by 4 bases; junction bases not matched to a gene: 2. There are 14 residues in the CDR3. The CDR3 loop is CASSLEPGGETQYF. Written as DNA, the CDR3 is TGTGCCAGCAGCTTAGAACCGGGGGGAGAGACCCAGTACTTC.

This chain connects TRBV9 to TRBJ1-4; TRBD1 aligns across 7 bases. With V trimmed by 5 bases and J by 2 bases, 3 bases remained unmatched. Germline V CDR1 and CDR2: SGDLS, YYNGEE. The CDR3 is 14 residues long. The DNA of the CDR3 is TGTGCCAGCAGTGGGACAGTCACTAATGAAAAACTGTTTTTT. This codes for CASSGTVTNEKLFF.

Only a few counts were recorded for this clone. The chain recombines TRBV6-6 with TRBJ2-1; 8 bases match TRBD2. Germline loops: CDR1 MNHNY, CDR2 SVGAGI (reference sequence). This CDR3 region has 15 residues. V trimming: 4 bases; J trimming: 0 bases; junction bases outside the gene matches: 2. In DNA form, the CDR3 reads TGTGCCAGCAGTTTAAGCGGGAGCTCCTACAATGAGCAGTTCTTC. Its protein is CASSLSGSSYNEQFF.

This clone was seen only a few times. CDR3 amino acids: CASSLRQKTGGIDEQFF. CDR3 DNA: TGTGCCAGCAGCTTAAGGCAAAAGACAGGGGGCATCGATGAGCAGTTCTTC. The J gene is TRBJ2-1, the V gene TRBV7-9, with 10 bases matching TRBD1. Per germline, CDR1 SEHNR and CDR2 FQNEAQ (reference sequence). This CDR3 has 17 residues. V lost 2 bases to trimming and J lost 8 bases; unmatched junction nucleotides: 12.

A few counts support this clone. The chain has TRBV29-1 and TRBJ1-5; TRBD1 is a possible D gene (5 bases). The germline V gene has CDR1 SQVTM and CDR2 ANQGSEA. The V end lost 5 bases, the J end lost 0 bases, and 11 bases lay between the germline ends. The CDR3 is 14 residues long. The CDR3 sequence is CSVTGTDSNQPQHF. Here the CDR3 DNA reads TGCAGCGTTACCGGGACGGATAGCAATCAGCCCCAGCATTTT.

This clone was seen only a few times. CDR3 DNA: TGTGCCAGCAGCTTGGCCGGGGGAGGGTCCACAGATACGCAGTATTTT. Protein sequence: CASSLAGGGSTDTQYF. The gene calls are TRBV5-4 and TRBJ2-3, with 7 bases lining up with TRBD2. CDR3 size: 16 residues. V lost 0 bases to trimming and J lost 2 bases; unmatched junction nucleotides: 6. Germline V CDR1 and CDR2: SGHNT, YYREEE (reference sequence).

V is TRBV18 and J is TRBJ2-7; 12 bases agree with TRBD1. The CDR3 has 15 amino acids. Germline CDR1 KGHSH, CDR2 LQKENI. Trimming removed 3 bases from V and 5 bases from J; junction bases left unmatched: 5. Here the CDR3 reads CASSPTGTGGHEQYF. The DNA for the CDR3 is TGTGCCAGCTCACCCACCGGGACAGGGGGCCACGAGCAGTACTTC.

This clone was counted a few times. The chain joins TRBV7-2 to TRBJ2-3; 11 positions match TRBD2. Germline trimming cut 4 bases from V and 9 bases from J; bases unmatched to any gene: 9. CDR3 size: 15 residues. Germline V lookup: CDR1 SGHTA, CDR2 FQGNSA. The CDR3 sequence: CASSSIAGGEYTQYF. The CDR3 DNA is TGTGCCAGCAGCTCTATAGCGGGAGGGGAATACACGCAGTATTTT.

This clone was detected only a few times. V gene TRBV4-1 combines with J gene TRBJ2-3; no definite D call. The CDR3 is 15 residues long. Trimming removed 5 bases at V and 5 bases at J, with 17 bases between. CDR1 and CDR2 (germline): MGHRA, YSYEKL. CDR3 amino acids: CASSNIRTMGDTQYF. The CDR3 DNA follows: TGCGCCAGCAGCAACATCCGCACTATGGGAGATACGCAGTATTTT.

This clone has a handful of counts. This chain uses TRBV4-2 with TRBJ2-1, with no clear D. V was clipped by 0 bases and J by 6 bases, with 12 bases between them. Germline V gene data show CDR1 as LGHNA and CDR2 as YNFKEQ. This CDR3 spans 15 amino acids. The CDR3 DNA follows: TGTGCCAGCAGCCAAGATATTCAGGCTGGCAATGAGCAGTTCTTC. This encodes CASSQDIQAGNEQFF.

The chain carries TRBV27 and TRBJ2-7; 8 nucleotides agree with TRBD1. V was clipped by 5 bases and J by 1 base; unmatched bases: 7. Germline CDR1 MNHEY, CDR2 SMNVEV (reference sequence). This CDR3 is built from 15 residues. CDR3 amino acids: CASSSPDRASYEQYF. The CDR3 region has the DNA TGTGCCAGCAGTAGCCCGGACAGGGCGTCCTACGAGCAGTACTTC.

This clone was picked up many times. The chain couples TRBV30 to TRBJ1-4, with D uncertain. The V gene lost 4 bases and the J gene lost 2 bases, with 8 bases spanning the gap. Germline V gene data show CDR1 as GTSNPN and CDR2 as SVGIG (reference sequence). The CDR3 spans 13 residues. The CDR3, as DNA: TGTGCCTGGAATGTTGTGACTAATGAAAAACTGTTTTTT. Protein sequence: CAWNVVTNEKLFF.

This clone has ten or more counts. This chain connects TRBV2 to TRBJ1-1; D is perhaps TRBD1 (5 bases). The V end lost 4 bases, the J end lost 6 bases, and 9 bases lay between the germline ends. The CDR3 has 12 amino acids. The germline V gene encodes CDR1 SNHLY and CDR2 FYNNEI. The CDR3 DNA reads TGTGCCAGCAGTGGATCAGGGTCTGAAGCTTTCTTT. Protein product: CASSGSGSEAFF.

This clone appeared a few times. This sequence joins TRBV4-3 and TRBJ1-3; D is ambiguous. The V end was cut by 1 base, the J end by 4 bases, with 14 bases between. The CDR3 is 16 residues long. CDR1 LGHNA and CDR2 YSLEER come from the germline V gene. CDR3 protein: CASSQGAGNGGNTIYF. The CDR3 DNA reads TGCGCCAGCAGCCAAGGAGCGGGAAATGGAGGAAACACCATATATTTT.

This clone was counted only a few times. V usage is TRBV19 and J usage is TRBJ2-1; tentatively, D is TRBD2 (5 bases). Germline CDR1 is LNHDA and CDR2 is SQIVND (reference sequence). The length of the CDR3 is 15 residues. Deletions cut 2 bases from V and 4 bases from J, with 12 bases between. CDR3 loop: CASSITGPGYNEQFF. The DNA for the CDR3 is TGTGCCAGTAGTATAACCGGGCCGGGATACAATGAGCAGTTCTTC.

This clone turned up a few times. CDR3 sequence: CASSLGTGGFYSNQPQHF. The CDR3 DNA reads as TGCGCCAGCAGCTTGGGGACAGGGGGCTTCTATAGCAATCAGCCCCAGCATTTT. The chain recombines TRBV5-1 with TRBJ1-5; 11 bases line up with TRBD1. The CDR3 spans 18 residues. The ends lost 0 bases at V and 0 bases at J; junction bases unmatched: 5. In germline, CDR1 is SGHRS, CDR2 YFSETQ.

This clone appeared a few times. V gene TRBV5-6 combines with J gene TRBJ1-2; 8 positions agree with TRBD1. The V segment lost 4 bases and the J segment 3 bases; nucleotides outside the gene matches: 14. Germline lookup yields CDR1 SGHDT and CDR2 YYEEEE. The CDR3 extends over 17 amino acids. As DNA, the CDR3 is TGTGCCAGCAGCCATCTAGCTGCGGGACAGGAACACTATGGCTACACCTTC. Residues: CASSHLAAGQEHYGYTF.

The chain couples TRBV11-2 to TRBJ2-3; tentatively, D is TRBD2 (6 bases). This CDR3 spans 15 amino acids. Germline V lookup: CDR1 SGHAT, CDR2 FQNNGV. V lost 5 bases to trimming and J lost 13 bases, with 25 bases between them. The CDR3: CASSPRASATDPKYF. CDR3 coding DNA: TGTGCCAGCAGCCCCAGGGCTAGCGCCACCGACCCCAAGTATTTT.

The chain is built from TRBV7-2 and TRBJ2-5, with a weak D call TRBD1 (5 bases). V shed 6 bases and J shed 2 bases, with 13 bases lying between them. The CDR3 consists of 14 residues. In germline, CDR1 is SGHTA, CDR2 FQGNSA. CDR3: CASSFSRGQETQYF. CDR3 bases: TGTGCCAGCAGTTTTTCTAGGGGACAAGAGACCCAGTACTTC.

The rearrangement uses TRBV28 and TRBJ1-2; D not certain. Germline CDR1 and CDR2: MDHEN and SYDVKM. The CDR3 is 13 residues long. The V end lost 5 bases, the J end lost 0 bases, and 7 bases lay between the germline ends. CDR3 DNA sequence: TGTGCCAGCAGTCCCCAAGCTAACTATGGCTACACCTTC. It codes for CASSPQANYGYTF.

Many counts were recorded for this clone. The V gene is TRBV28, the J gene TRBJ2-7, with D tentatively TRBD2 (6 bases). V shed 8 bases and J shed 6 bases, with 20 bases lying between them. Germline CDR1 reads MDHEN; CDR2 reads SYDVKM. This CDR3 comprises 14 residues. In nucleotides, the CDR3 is TGTGCCAGCGTACCCTCTCGTGTGGGGGGCGAGCAGTACTTC. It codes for CASVPSRVGGEQYF.

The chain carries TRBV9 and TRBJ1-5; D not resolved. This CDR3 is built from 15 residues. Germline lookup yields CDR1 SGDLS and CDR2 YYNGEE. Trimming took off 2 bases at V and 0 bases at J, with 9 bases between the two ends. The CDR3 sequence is CASSVSMDSNQPQHF. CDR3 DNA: TGTGCCAGCAGCGTGTCCATGGATAGCAATCAGCCCCAGCATTTT.

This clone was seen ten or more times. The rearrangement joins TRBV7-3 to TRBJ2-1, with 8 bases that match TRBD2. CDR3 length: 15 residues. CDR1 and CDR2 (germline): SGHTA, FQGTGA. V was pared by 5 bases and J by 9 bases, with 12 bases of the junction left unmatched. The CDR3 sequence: CASSLSLAGSGEQFF. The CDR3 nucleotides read TGTGCCAGCAGCCTATCATTAGCGGGGTCTGGTGAGCAGTTCTTC. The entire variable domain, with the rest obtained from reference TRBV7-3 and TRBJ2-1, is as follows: GAGVSQTPSNKVTEKGKYVELRCDPISGHTALYWYRQSLGQGPEFLIYFQGTGAADDSGLPNDRFFAVRPEGSVSTLKIQRTERGDSAVYLCASSLSLAGSGEQFFGPGTRLTVL.